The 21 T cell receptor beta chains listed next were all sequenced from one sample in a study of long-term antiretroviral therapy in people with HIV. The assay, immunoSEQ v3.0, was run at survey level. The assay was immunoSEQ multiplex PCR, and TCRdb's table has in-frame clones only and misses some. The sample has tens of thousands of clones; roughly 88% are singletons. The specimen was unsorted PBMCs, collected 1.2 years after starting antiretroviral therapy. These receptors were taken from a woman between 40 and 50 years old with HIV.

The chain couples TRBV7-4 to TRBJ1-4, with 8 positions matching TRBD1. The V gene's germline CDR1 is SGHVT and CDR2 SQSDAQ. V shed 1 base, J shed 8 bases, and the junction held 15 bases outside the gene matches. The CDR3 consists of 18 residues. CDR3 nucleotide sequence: TGTGCCAGCAGCTTAGGAGGGTGCGGACAGGGAATAGTAGAAAAACTGTTTTTT. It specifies CASSLGGCGQGIVEKLFF.

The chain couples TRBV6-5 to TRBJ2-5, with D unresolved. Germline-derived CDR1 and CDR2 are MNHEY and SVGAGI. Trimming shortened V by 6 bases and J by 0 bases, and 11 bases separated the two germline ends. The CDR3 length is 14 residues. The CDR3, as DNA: TGTGCCAGCAGCCCAGCCCGGTACCAAGAGACCCAGTACTTC. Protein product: CASSPARYQETQYF.

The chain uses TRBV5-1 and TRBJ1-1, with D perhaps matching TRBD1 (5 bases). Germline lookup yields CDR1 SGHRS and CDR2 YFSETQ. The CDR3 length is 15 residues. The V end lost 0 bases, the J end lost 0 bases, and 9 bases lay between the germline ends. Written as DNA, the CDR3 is TGCGCCAGCAGCTTGGAGGCAGGGATGAACACTGAAGCTTTCTTT. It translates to CASSLEAGMNTEAFF.

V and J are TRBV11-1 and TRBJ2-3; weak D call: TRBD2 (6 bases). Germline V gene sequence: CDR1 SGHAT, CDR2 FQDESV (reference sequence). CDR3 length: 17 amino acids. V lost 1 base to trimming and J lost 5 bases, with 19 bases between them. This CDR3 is CASSLGRLGLAEDTQYF. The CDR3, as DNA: TGTGCCAGCAGCTTAGGTAGATTGGGTTTAGCGGAAGATACGCAGTATTTT.

CDR3 DNA sequence: TGTGCCAGCTCACCACCGGTGGTAGAGACCCAGTACTTC. It translates to CASSPPVVETQYF. This chain links TRBV18 with TRBJ2-5; D unresolved. Germline CDR1 KGHSH, CDR2 LQKENI. V shed 0 bases and J shed 4 bases, with 6 bases lying between them. The length of the CDR3 is 13 residues.

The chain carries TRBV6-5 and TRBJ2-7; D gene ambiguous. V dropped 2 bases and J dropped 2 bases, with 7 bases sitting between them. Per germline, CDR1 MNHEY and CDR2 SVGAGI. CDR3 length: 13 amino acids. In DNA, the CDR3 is TGTGCCAGCAGTTACGGCGTTACCTACGAGCAGTACTTC. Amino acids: CASSYGVTYEQYF.

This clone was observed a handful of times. DNA of the CDR3: TGTGCCAGCAGTAGGACAGGGATGAACACTGAAGCTTTCTTT. It is translated as CASSRTGMNTEAFF. V is TRBV28 and J is TRBJ1-1; 8 nucleotides line up with TRBD1. The CDR3 has 14 amino acids. With 5 bases clipped from V and 0 bases from J, the junction kept 2 bases outside the gene matches. The germline V gene encodes CDR1 MDHEN and CDR2 SYDVKM.

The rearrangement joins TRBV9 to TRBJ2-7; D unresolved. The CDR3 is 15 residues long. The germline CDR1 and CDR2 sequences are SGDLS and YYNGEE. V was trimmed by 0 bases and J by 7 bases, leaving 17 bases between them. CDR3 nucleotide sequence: TGTGCCAGCAGCGTAGGGGGTGGACCCTTTGAAGAGCAGTACTTC. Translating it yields CASSVGGGPFEEQYF.

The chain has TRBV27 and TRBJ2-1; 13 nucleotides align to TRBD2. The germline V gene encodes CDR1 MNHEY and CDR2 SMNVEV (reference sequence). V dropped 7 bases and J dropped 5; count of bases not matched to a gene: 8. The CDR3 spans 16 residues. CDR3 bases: TGTGCCAGCACACTTTGGGGGACTAGCGGGAACAATGAGCAGTTCTTC. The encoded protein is CASTLWGTSGNNEQFF.

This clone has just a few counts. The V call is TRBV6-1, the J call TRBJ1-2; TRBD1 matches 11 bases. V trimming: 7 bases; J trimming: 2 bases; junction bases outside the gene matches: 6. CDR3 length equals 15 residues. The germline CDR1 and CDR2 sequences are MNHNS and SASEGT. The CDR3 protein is CASNTGTGGNYGYTF. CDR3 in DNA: TGTGCCAGCAACACCGGGACAGGGGGGAACTATGGCTACACCTTC.

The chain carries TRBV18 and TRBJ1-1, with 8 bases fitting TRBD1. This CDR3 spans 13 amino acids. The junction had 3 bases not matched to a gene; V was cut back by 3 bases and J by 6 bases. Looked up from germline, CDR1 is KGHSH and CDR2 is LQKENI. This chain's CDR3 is CASSPGQGSEAFF. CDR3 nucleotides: TGTGCCAGCTCACCTGGACAGGGCTCTGAAGCTTTCTTT. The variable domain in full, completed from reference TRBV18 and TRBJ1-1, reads NAGVMQNPRHLVRRRGQEARLRCSPMKGHSHVYWYRQLPEEGLKFMVYLQKENIIDESGMPKERFSAEFPKEGPSILRIQQVVRGDSAAYFCASSPGQGSEAFFGQGTRLTVV.

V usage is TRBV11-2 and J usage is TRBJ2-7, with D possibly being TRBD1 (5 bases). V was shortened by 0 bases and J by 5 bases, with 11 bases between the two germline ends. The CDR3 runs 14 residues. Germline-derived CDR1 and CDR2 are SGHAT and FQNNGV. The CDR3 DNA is TGTGCCAGCAGCTTAGATGCAGGGATCAACGAGCAGTACTTC. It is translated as CASSLDAGINEQYF.

This CDR3 reads CASLDSPSYNEQFF. CDR3 nucleotide sequence: TGTGCCAGCCTGGACAGTCCCTCCTACAATGAGCAGTTCTTC. The chain uses TRBV5-4 and TRBJ2-1; TRBD1 is a possible D gene (6 bases). The CDR3 runs 14 residues. The germline V gene encodes CDR1 SGHNT and CDR2 YYREEE (reference sequence). V was shortened by 7 bases and J by 0 bases, with 11 bases between the two germline ends.

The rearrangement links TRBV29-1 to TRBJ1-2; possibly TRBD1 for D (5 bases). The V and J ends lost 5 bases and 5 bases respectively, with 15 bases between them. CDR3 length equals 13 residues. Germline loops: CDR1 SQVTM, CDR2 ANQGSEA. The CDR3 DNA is TGCAGCGTTCGCCCTGACAGACCGTATGGCTACACCTTC. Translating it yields CSVRPDRPYGYTF.

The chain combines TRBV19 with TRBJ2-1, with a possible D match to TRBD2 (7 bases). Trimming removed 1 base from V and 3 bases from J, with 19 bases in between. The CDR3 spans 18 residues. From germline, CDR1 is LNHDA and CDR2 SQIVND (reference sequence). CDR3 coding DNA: TGTGCCAGTAGTATAGTTTGGGGGGGCGTCGCTGTCTACAATGAGCAGTTCTTC. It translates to CASSIVWGGVAVYNEQFF. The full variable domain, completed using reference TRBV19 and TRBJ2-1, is DGGITQSPKYLFRKEGQNVTLSCEQNLNHDAMYWYRQDPGQGLRLIYYSQIVNDFQKGDIAEGYSVSREKKESFPLTVTSAQKNPTAFYLCASSIVWGGVAVYNEQFFGPGTRLTVL.

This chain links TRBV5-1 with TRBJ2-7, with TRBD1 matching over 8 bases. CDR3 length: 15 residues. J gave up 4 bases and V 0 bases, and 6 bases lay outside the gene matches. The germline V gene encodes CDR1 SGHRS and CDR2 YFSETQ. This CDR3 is CASSLGQGHDYEQYF. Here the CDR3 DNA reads TGCGCCAGCAGCTTGGGACAGGGGCACGATTACGAGCAGTACTTC.

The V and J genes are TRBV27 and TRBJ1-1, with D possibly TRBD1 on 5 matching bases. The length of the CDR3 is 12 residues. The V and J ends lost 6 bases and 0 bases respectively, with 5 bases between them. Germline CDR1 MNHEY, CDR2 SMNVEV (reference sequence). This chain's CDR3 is CASRTVNTEAFF. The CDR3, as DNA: TGTGCCAGCAGGACAGTGAACACTGAAGCTTTCTTT.

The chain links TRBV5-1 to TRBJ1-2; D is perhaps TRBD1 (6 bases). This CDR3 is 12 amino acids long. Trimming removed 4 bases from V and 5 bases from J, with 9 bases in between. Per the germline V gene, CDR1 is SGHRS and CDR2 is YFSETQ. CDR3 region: CASSHGQYGYTF. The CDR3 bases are TGCGCCAGCAGCCACGGACAGTATGGCTACACCTTC.

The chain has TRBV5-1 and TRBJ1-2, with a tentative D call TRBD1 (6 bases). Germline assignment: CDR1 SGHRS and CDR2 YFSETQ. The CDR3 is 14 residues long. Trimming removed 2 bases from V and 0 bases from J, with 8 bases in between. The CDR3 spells CASSFGTSNYGYTF. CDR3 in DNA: TGCGCCAGCAGCTTCGGGACATCTAACTATGGCTACACCTTC. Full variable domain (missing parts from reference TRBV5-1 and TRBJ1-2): KAGVTQTPRYLIKTRGQQVTLSCSPISGHRSVSWYQQTPGQGLQFLFEYFSETQRNKGNFPGRFSGRQFSNSRSEMNVSTLELGDSALYLCASSFGTSNYGYTFGSGTRLTVV.

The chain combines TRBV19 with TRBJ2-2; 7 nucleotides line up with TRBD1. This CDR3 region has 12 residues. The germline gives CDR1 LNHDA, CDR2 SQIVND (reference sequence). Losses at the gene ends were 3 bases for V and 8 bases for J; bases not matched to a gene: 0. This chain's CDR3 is CASSMDRGELFF. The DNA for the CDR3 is TGTGCCAGTAGTATGGACAGGGGGGAGCTGTTTTTT.

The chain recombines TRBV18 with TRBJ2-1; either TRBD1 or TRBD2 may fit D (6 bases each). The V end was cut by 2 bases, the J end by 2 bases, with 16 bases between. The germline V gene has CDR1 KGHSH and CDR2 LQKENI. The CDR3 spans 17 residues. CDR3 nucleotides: TGTGCCAGCTCACCAGGGAACAGGGAGGACCCCTACAATGAGCAGTTCTTC. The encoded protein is CASSPGNREDPYNEQFF.